The clone carrying this T cell receptor (beta chain) is a singleton in its sample. Its antigen is currently unknown. The data are from a study of graft-versus-host responses after intestinal transplantation. TCRdb's copy holds only in-frame clones and misses some; the assay was immunoSEQ multiplex PCR. The sample lists around 110,000 clones, over 75% seen once, with more than 0.15% in the top ten. CDR3 length: 16 residues. CDR1 and CDR2 (germline): SNHLY, FYNNEI. V was pared by 6 bases and J by 6 bases, with 5 bases of the junction left unmatched. The chain combines TRBV2 with TRBJ2-2; 15 bases fit TRBD2. The specimen was unstimulated CD4+ T cells sorted from spleen or lymph node cells, collected before intestinal transplant. The TCR comes from a human donor who received an intestinal transplant. The CDR3: CASRSGLAGGAGELFF. Written as DNA, the CDR3 is TGTGCCAGCAGGTCCGGACTAGCGGGAGGGGCCGGGGAGCTGTTTTTT.